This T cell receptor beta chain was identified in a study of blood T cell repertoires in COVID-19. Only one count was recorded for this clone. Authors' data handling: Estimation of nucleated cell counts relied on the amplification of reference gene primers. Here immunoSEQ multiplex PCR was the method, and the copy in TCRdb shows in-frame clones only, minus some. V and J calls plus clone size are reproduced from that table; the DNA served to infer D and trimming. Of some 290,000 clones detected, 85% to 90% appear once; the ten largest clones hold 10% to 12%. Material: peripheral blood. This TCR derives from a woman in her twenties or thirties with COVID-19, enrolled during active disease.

The CDR3 protein is CASSVGREGNYGYTF. The CDR3 coding sequence is TGTGCCAGCAGCGTAGGAAGAGAGGGTAACTATGGCTACACCTTC. The rearrangement uses TRBV9 and TRBJ1-2; D unresolved. CDR1 is SGDLS, CDR2 YYNGEE, per germline. The CDR3 extends over 15 amino acids. Trimming cost V 0 bases and J 1 base, with 10 bases left between them.